These T cell receptor beta chains were read from a single sample in a study of shared clonotypes between healthy human individuals. The protocol was immunoSEQ multiplex PCR, while the TCRdb copy is restricted to in-frame clones and leaves out a portion. The sample shows approximately 2,300,000 clones, under 95% of them seen only once. Sample: naive CD4+ T cells from PBMCs. The receptors originated from a man aged 18-30 years in good health. Some clones in this sample may be carry-over from other donors' samples. Both conserved end residues are part of each CDR3. A D gene is named only where the DNA matches it firmly. Clone size is given for some rows only: seen once, a few or many times, or a class if the clone is expanded.

V gene: TRBV6-5
J gene: TRBJ2-7
D gene: TRBD1
clone size: -
CDR3 protein: CASSYSKDRGMEQYF
CDR3 DNA: TGTGCCAGCAGTTACTCGAAGGACAGGGGTATGGAGCAGTACTTC

V gene: TRBV28
J gene: TRBJ2-7
D gene: -
clone size: -
CDR3 protein: CASLGGGSTYEQYF
CDR3 DNA: TGTGCCAGTCTCGGAGGAGGTAGCACCTACGAGCAGTACTTC

V gene: TRBV5-1
J gene: TRBJ2-1
D gene: TRBD1
clone size: -
CDR3 protein: CASSSGQGTHNEQFF
CDR3 DNA: TGCGCCAGCAGCTCGGGACAGGGGACACACAATGAGCAGTTCTTC

V gene: TRBV28
J gene: TRBJ2-3
D gene: -
clone size: -
CDR3 protein: CASRASTDTQYF
CDR3 DNA: TGTGCCAGCCGGGCGAGCACAGATACGCAGTATTTT

V gene: TRBV5-1
J gene: TRBJ2-7
D gene: -
clone size: -
CDR3 protein: CASSLEGTRTYEQYF
CDR3 DNA: TGCGCCAGCAGCTTGGAAGGGACGAGAACCTACGAGCAGTACTTC

V gene: TRBV28
J gene: TRBJ2-6
D gene: -
clone size: once
CDR3 protein: CASSLQLKGVPGANVLTF
CDR3 DNA: TGTGCCAGCAGTTTACAGCTGAAGGGGGTACCTGGGGCCAACGTCCTGACTTTC

V gene: TRBV11-2
J gene: TRBJ2-5
D gene: -
clone size: -
CDR3 protein: CASSGRKDSGQETQYF
CDR3 DNA: TGTGCCAGCAGCGGAAGAAAGGACAGTGGCCAAGAGACCCAGTACTTC

V gene: TRBV7-3
J gene: TRBJ2-7
D gene: -
clone size: -
CDR3 protein: CASSLLFGQSSSYEQYF
CDR3 DNA: TGTGCCAGCAGCTTACTTTTTGGGCAGTCCAGCTCCTACGAGCAGTACTTC

V gene: TRBV10-3
J gene: TRBJ1-5
D gene: -
clone size: -
CDR3 protein: CAISPRANQPQHF
CDR3 DNA: TGTGCCATCAGCCCAAGGGCTAATCAGCCCCAGCATTTT

V gene: TRBV7-2
J gene: TRBJ2-5
D gene: TRBD2
clone size: -
CDR3 protein: CASSRGGANQETQYF
CDR3 DNA: TGTGCCAGCAGCCGGGGGGGCGCGAACCAAGAGACCCAGTACTTC

V gene: TRBV14
J gene: TRBJ2-3
D gene: -
clone size: -
CDR3 protein: CASSQRINRLQTSTDTQYF
CDR3 DNA: TGTGCCAGCAGCCAACGAATCAACAGGCTCCAAACTAGCACAGATACGCAGTATTTT

V gene: TRBV28
J gene: TRBJ1-3
D gene: -
clone size: -
CDR3 protein: CASSLGAAGNTIYF
CDR3 DNA: TGTGCCAGCAGTTTGGGTGCCGCTGGAAACACCATATATTTT

V gene: TRBV7-2
J gene: TRBJ2-1
D gene: TRBD2
clone size: -
CDR3 protein: CASSSLAGGHNEQFF
CDR3 DNA: TGTGCCAGCAGCTCCTTAGCGGGAGGGCACAATGAGCAGTTCTTC

V gene: TRBV27
J gene: TRBJ2-7
D gene: -
clone size: -
CDR3 protein: CASSLWQGGLYEQYF
CDR3 DNA: TGTGCCAGCAGTTTATGGCAGGGCGGTTTATACGAGCAGTACTTC

V gene: TRBV6-5
J gene: TRBJ1-3
D gene: -
clone size: -
CDR3 protein: CASSSPRLSGNTIYF
CDR3 DNA: TGTGCCAGCAGTTCTCCCCGCCTCTCTGGAAACACCATATATTTT

V gene: TRBV6-6
J gene: TRBJ2-7
D gene: -
clone size: -
CDR3 protein: CASSYRYGSYEQYF
CDR3 DNA: TGTGCCAGCAGTTATAGGTACGGGAGCTACGAGCAGTACTTC